This T cell receptor (beta chain) is from a study of shared clonotypes between healthy human individuals. Authors' data handling: Junction-only immunoSEQ sequences carried no quality scores, so filtering differed. Produced via immunoSEQ multiplex PCR; TCRdb's table is partial and in-frame only. That table gives V, J and clone size, and the DNA gave D and trimming. The sample carries 850,000 to 1,200,000 clones, around 74% recorded once. The sequencing sample was made of memory CD4+ T cells sorted from blood. This sample's subset: CD45RA-negative fraction. This receptor was taken from a man aged 18 to 35 in good health.

The CDR3 region has the DNA TGCAGCGTTGAAAGGTCCCGGGGGACTGAAGCTTTCTTT. This encodes CSVERSRGTEAFF. The chain uses TRBV29-1 and TRBJ1-1; D is perhaps TRBD1 (5 bases). The CDR3 spans 13 residues. V was trimmed by 2 bases and J by 5 bases, leaving 12 bases between them. Germline V gives CDR1 SQVTM, CDR2 ANQGSEA.